The 5 T cell receptor beta chains below all came from one sample that was sequenced in a study of molecular identifiers for immune sequencing clone quantification (dated by TCRdb to the late 2010s). Libraries were made using PCR. Sequencing was carried out with an Illumina HiSeq 4000. Clones were called with MiXCR by TCRdb after fastp trimmed the public reads at Q25, and only in-frame beta chains were retained. Rows with one shared CDR3 protein collapse into an entry with the most common genes and DNA. The table for this sample lists a few hundred thousand distinct CDR3 sequences; about a fifth of them were counted only once. The ten most abundant clones make up approximately 0.84% of the sample. Sequencing was done on a sample of naive CD8+ T cells from blood, with Jurkat cell RNA spiked in. The meaning of the sample's cell subset or site label: FACS-sorted CD8+CD4-CCR7+CD45RA+ naive T cells. The source of these receptors is a human donor in good health. Some libraries in this study had Jurkat cell RNA spiked in.

As to this clonotype: One base away lies a much larger clone, so this may be a sequencing read error. The chain is built from TRBV29-1 and TRBJ2-2; TRBD1 matches at 7 bases. Germline CDR1 reads SQVTM; CDR2 reads ANQGSEA. The CDR3 spans 14 residues. Written as DNA, the CDR3 is TGCAGCGTTGTTGAGGGGGCGAACACCCGGGAGCTGTTTTTT. This codes for CSVVEGANTRELFF.

Turning to this clonotype: Since no conserved phenylalanine or tryptophan closes the CDR3, a read error is the likely cause. The chain joins TRBV3-1 to TRBJ2-2; 9 positions agree with TRBD1. The CDR3 has 17 amino acids. Germline values: CDR1 LGHDT, CDR2 YNNKEL (reference sequence). V gave up 1 base and J gave up 6 bases; unmatched junction bases: 9. This CDR3 reads CASSQVLGQGRPGELFL. CDR3 nucleotide sequence: TGTGCCAGCAGCCAAGTCTTGGGACAGGGTAGGCCCGGGGAGCTGTTTCTT.

The sample holds a few counts of this clonotype. This chain uses TRBV19 with TRBJ1-5; D uncertain. The CDR3 runs to 16 residues. Germline V gene data show CDR1 as LNHDA and CDR2 as SQIVND (reference sequence). Trimming took off 9 bases at V and 0 bases at J, with 18 bases between the two ends. CDR3 loop: CASTVWGGDSNQPQHF. The CDR3 DNA reads as TGTGCCAGCACGGTTTGGGGAGGAGATAGCAATCAGCCCCAGCATTTT.

The chain combines TRBV5-3 with TRBJ1-5; 8 bases line up with TRBD1. The J call may be wrong; the DNA end is better matched by TRBJ2-3. TRBV5-3 is known as an ORF, though its function is uncertain. This CDR3 is built from 17 residues. This chain's CDR3 is CASSPRQGTLAGQPQYF. As DNA, the CDR3 is TGTGCCAGCAGCCCGAGACAGGGGACTTTAGCAGGTCAGCCCCAGTATTTT.

The chain couples TRBV6-2 or TRBV6-3 to TRBJ2-7; D possibly corresponds to TRBD1 (5 bases). The CDR3 sequence is 16 residues long. From germline, CDR1 is MNHEY and CDR2 SVGEGT. V gave up 4 bases and J gave up 1 base, with 17 bases separating them. The CDR3 is CASSFTNKQASYEQYF. As DNA, the CDR3 is TGTGCCAGCAGTTTCACGAATAAACAGGCTTCCTACGAGCAGTACTTC.